The 24 T cell receptor beta chains below all came from one sample that was sequenced in a study of Graves' ophthalmopathy and Graves' hyperthyroidism. The study amplified TCR beta CDR3 regions using RNA transcripts. HTBI primers were used in a first-round RT-PCR, which preceded a second-round multiplex PCR. TCRdb fed the multiplex PCR reads into MiXCR, producing one record per CDR3 protein. This sample has 1 million to 1.3 million distinct CDR3 sequences, with about 35% found just once. What was sequenced was peripheral blood or thyroid tissue (not recorded which). All receptors come from an adult man with Graves' hyperthyroidism.

The V gene is TRBV7-2, the J gene TRBJ2-7, with 11 bases lining up with TRBD2. With 6 bases clipped from V and 7 bases from J, the junction kept 5 bases outside the gene matches. CDR1 is SGHTA, CDR2 FQGNSA, per germline. CDR3 length: 13 residues. For the CDR3, the DNA is TGTGCCAGCAGTAGCGGGAGGGCGAGGGAGCAGTACTTC. Amino acid sequence: CASSSGRAREQYF.

V usage is TRBV12-3 or TRBV12-4 and J usage is TRBJ2-7; D possibly corresponds to TRBD1 (6 bases). V dropped 0 bases and J dropped 6 bases, with 24 bases sitting between them. The CDR3 extends over 18 amino acids. The CDR3: CASSLAYLEDSDYCEQYF. The CDR3 DNA reads as TGTGCCAGCAGTTTAGCGTACCTAGAGGACAGCGATTATTGCGAGCAGTACTTC.

The chain's CDR3 is CASSPGEDSEKLFF. For the CDR3, the DNA is TGTGCCAGCAGCCCGGGAGAAGATAGCGAAAAACTGTTTTTT. The gene calls are TRBV7-2 and TRBJ1-4; D unclear. Germline CDR1 reads SGHTA; CDR2 reads FQGNSA. The CDR3 is 14 amino acids. Between the trimmed V and J ends, which lost 5 bases and 8 bases, there was a span of 15 bases.

About this clonotype itself: One end of the junction fails to match germline, which may point to a read error. The genes are TRBV6-5 and TRBJ1-4; D perhaps matches TRBD1 (5 bases). The CDR3 is 8 amino acids. Germline-derived CDR1 and CDR2 are MNHEY and SVGAGI. Here the CDR3 DNA reads TGTGCCAGCACCCCACAGGCTTTT. Translated: CASTPQAF.

Note on this clonotype: Relative to the germline gene, one junction end is altered; a read error may explain this. The gene calls are TRBV9 and TRBJ1-5, with D maybe TRBD1 (6 bases). This CDR3 is built from 15 residues. CDR1 is SGDLS and CDR2 is YYNGEE in the germline V gene. Written as DNA, the CDR3 is TGTGTCAGCAGCGTAGAGGGGGGCGTCGGTCAGCCCCAGCATTTT. Translated: CVSSVEGGVGQPQHF.

This clonotype was observed many times. The chain employs TRBV7-9 and TRBJ2-2; TRBD2 matches at 12 bases. CDR3 length: 16 residues. J gave up 3 bases and V 5 bases, and 4 bases lay outside the gene matches. Per germline, CDR1 SEHNR and CDR2 FQNEAQ (reference sequence). The CDR3: CASSPRLAGDTGELFF. The CDR3 coding sequence is TGTGCCAGCAGCCCCCGACTAGCGGGAGACACCGGGGAGCTGTTTTTT.

This clonotype appeared many times. This chain joins TRBV10-3 and TRBJ1-1; 7 positions match TRBD1. The CDR3 loop spans 14 amino acids. Germline lookup yields CDR1 ENHRY and CDR2 SYGVKD. V was pared by 4 bases and J by 3 bases, with 5 bases of the junction left unmatched. CDR3 amino acids: CAISVDGTDTEAFF. DNA of the CDR3: TGTGCCATCAGTGTTGATGGGACAGACACTGAAGCTTTCTTT.

This clonotype was seen many times. The J gene is TRBJ1-2, the V gene TRBV10-3; 8 nucleotides match TRBD1. Germline CDR1 ENHRY, CDR2 SYGVKD. The CDR3 length is 13 residues. V shed 6 bases and J 6 bases; nucleotides not matched to a gene: 6. The CDR3 reads CAIRGTGPHGYTF. The CDR3 DNA follows: TGTGCCATCAGGGGGACAGGTCCTCATGGCTACACCTTC.

In its sample, this clonotype was seen many times. The chain employs TRBV20-1 and TRBJ1-4; D ambiguous. The CDR3 is 14 amino acids. In germline, CDR1 is DFQATT, CDR2 SNEGSKA (reference sequence). The ends were cut back, 1 base at V and 8 bases at J, with 14 bases in the middle. The chain's CDR3 is CSARVRGGYEKLFF. The CDR3 coding sequence is TGCAGTGCTAGAGTGCGAGGCGGTTACGAAAAACTGTTTTTT.

This clonotype was seen at least ten times. V is TRBV9 and J is TRBJ1-2, with unresolved D. The germline V gene encodes CDR1 SGDLS and CDR2 YYNGEE. V was clipped by 0 bases and J by 1 base, with 13 bases between them. This CDR3 spans 16 amino acids. The chain's CDR3 is CASSVGELTLNYGYTF. The CDR3 region has the DNA TGTGCCAGCAGCGTAGGGGAGCTAACCCTTAACTATGGCTACACCTTC.

This clonotype was found many times. The chain couples TRBV2 to TRBJ1-4; D gene uncertain. The CDR3 runs to 14 residues. Trimming removed 8 bases at V and 2 bases at J, with 12 bases between. From germline, CDR1 is SNHLY and CDR2 FYNNEI. CDR3 DNA: TGTGCCAGCCGTCTCGGTCCCACTAATGAAAAACTGTTTTTT. This sequence encodes CASRLGPTNEKLFF.

This sequence joins TRBV20-1 and TRBJ1-2; no firm D call. In germline, CDR1 is DFQATT, CDR2 SNEGSKA (reference sequence). Trimming pared 6 bases from V and 8 bases from J, leaving 22 bases between. This CDR3 comprises 14 residues. CDR3 sequence reads: CSARRFGSTGGYTF. The CDR3 nucleotides read TGCAGTGCCAGGAGGTTCGGGTCGACTGGAGGCTACACCTTC.

This clonotype is a singleton in its sample. This clone may be a read error of a much larger clone one base away. This chain links TRBV20-1 with TRBJ2-7; weak D call: TRBD2 (6 bases). Looked up from germline, CDR1 is DFQATT and CDR2 is SNEGSKA (reference sequence). V was shortened by 6 bases and J by 5 bases, with 23 bases between the two germline ends. The CDR3 has 15 amino acids. The CDR3 protein is CSAPGSSALVNEQYF. Here the CDR3 DNA reads TGCAGTGCACCCGGTTCTAGCGCTCTCGTGAACGAGCAGTACTTC.

This clonotype occurred a few times. Possible read error: a much larger clone is one base away. The chain combines TRBV10-2 with TRBJ2-7, with D hard to call. The V end lost 3 bases, the J end lost 3 bases, and 9 bases lay between the germline ends. The CDR3 contains 13 residues. Germline V gene data show CDR1 as WSHSY and CDR2 as SAAADI. DNA of the CDR3: TGCGCCAGCAGTGACAAGTCCTTCTACGAGCAGTACTTC. Its translation: CASSDKSFYEQYF.

J is TRBJ1-2 and V is TRBV6-5, with 8 bases matching TRBD1. This CDR3 spans 13 amino acids. Germline V lookup: CDR1 MNHEY, CDR2 SVGAGI. Germline trimming cut 4 bases from V and 8 bases from J; bases unmatched to any gene: 6. DNA for the CDR3: TGTGCCAGCAGTTTCACAGGGGGTGTCGGCTACACCTTC. It is translated as CASSFTGGVGYTF.

Many counts were recorded for this clonotype. The chain uses TRBV6-5 and TRBJ1-5, with TRBD1 as a possible D gene (5 bases). The CDR3 loop spans 15 amino acids. The germline V and J ends were trimmed by 7 bases and 10 bases, with 23 bases remaining between them. The V gene's germline CDR1 is MNHEY and CDR2 SVGAGI. The CDR3 DNA reads as TGTGCCAGCAAGTCGGGGGGAAGTGTATATCTTCCCCAGCATTTT. Amino acid sequence: CASKSGGSVYLPQHF.

This clonotype came up many times. The chain links TRBV14 to TRBJ1-1, with D unclear. Trimming removed 4 bases from V and 6 bases from J, with 15 bases in between. This CDR3 is built from 14 residues. Looked up from germline, CDR1 is SGHDN and CDR2 is FVKESK. CDR3 region: CASSRAGNYAEAFF. CDR3 DNA: TGTGCCAGCAGCCGGGCAGGAAACTACGCTGAAGCTTTCTTT.

The rearrangement links TRBV10-2 to TRBJ1-1; TRBD1 agrees at 11 bases. CDR3 length: 14 residues. Germline values: CDR1 WSHSY, CDR2 SAAADI. The trim removed 8 bases at V and 11 bases at J, leaving 13 bases unmatched. CDR3 protein: CASSLPGQGALAFF. Here the CDR3 DNA reads TGCGCCAGCTCCCTCCCTGGACAGGGGGCTTTGGCTTTCTTT.

This clonotype has ten or more counts. V and J are TRBV12-3 or TRBV12-4 and TRBJ1-2, with TRBD1 matching over 7 bases. The CDR3 runs 15 residues. Trimming took 3 bases from V and 6 from J; bases not matched to a gene: 10. This CDR3 reads CASSLPTGQVNGYTF. The DNA for the CDR3 is TGTGCCAGCAGTTTGCCCACTGGACAGGTTAATGGCTACACCTTC.

A note on this clonotype: Sequence at one end of the junction differs from germline and may be a read error. The CDR3 protein is CASSESNRGLSGELYF. The CDR3 region has the DNA TGTGCCAGCAGTGAGTCGAACCGGGGGCTCTCCGGGGAGCTGTACTTC. The chain carries TRBV10-3 and TRBJ2-7; either TRBD1 or TRBD2 may fit D (6 bases each). CDR3 length equals 16 residues. The germline V gene has CDR1 ENHRY and CDR2 SYGVKD.

Regarding this clonotype: At one end, the junction sequence differs from germline, possibly due to a read error. The gene calls are TRBV9 and TRBJ1-5; D is unclear. The CDR3 contains 14 residues. From germline, CDR1 is SGDLS and CDR2 YYNGEE. CDR3 DNA: TGTACCAGCAGAGATCGTGGGAGCAATCAGCCCCAGCATTTT. Translating gives CTSRDRGSNQPQHF.

This clonotype was recorded many times. This rearrangement joins TRBV20-1 to TRBJ1-1; D is ambiguous. The CDR3 loop spans 14 amino acids. Per germline, CDR1 DFQATT and CDR2 SNEGSKA (reference sequence). The V end lost 5 bases, the J end lost 1 base, and 14 bases lay between the germline ends. Here the CDR3 DNA reads TGCAGTGCTCCAGAACTCCGGGCGAACACTGAAGCTTTCTTT. It specifies CSAPELRANTEAFF.

With regard to this clonotype: This may come from a read error, since a much larger clone is one base off. V and J are TRBV7-2 and TRBJ2-2; 11 nucleotides line up with TRBD1. Germline V gene sequence: CDR1 SGHTA, CDR2 FQGNSA. The CDR3 is 16 amino acids. CDR3 amino acids: CAGSLRTGGVTGELFF. The CDR3 coding sequence is TGTGCCGGCAGCCTGCGGACAGGGGGCGTCACCGGGGAGCTGTTTTTT.

This clonotype was recorded many times. The chain uses TRBV10-2 and TRBJ2-5; TRBD1 might be the D (6 bases). Trimming pared 3 bases from V and 7 bases from J, leaving 15 bases between. CDR3 length equals 14 residues. CDR1 WSHSY and CDR2 SAAADI come from the germline V gene. This CDR3 is CASSDRQAIGTQYF. The DNA for the CDR3 is TGCGCCAGCAGTGATAGACAGGCCATTGGGACCCAGTACTTC.